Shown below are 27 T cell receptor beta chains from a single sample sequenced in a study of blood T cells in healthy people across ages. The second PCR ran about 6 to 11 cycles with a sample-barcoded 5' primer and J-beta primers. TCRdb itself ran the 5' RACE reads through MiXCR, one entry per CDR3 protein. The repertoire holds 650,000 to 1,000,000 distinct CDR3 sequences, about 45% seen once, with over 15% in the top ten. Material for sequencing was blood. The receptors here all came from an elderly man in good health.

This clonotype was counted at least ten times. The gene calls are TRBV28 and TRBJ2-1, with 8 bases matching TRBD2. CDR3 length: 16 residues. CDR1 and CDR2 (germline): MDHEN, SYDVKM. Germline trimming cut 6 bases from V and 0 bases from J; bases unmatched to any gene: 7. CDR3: CASRSKRESSYNEQFF. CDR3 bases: TGTGCCAGCAGATCGAAGCGGGAGAGCTCCTACAATGAGCAGTTCTTC.

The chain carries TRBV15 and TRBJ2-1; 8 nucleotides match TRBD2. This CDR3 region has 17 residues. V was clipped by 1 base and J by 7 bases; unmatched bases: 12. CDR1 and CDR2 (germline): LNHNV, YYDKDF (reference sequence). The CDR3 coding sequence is TGTGCCACCAGCAGAGTAGGGACTAGACCATTAGGGAATGAGCAGTTCTTC. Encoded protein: CATSRVGTRPLGNEQFF.

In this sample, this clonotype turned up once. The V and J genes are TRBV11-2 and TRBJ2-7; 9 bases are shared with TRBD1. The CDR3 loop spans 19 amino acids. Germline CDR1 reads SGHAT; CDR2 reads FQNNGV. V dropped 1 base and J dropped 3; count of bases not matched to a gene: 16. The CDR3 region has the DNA TGTGCCAGCAGCTTAGGCTTCGGATCCCTCGGGACAGGGATCTACGAGCAGTACTTC. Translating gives CASSLGFGSLGTGIYEQYF.

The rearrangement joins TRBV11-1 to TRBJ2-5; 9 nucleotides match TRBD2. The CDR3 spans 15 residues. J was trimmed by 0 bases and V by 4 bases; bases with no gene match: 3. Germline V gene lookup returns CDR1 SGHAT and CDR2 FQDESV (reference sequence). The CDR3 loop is CASSSGLADQETQYF. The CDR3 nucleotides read TGTGCCAGCAGCTCGGGACTAGCAGACCAAGAGACCCAGTACTTC.

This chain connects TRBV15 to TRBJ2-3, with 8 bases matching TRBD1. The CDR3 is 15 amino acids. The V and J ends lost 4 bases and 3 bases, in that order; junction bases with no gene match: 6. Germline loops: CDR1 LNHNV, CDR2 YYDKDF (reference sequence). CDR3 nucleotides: TGTGCCACCAGCACCTACAGGGGGAGTACAGATACGCAGTATTTT. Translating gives CATSTYRGSTDTQYF.

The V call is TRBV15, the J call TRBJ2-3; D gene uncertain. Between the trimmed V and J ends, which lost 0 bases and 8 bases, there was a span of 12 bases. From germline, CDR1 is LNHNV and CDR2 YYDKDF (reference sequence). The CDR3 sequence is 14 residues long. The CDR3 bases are TGTGCCACCAGCAGAGATCTTGACGGCGGTACGCAGTATTTT. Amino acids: CATSRDLDGGTQYF.

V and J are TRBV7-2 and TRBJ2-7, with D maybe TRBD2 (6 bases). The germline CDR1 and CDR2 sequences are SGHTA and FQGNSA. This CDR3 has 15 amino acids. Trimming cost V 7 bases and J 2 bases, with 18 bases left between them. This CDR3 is CASTPGGLATYEQYF. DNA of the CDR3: TGTGCCAGCACCCCAGGAGGGCTAGCAACCTACGAGCAGTACTTC.

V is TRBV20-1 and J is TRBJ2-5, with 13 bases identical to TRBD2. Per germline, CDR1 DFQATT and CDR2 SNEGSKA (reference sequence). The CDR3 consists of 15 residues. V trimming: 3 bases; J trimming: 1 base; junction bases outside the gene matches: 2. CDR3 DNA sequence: TGCAGTGCTAGGGGGACTAGCGGGGTCCAAGAGACCCAGTACTTC. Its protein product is CSARGTSGVQETQYF.

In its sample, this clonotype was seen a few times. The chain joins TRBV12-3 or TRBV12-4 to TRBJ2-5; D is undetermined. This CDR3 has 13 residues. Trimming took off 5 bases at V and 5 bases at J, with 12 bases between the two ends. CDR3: CASSPGPWETQYF. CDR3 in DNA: TGTGCCAGCAGTCCCGGCCCCTGGGAGACCCAGTACTTC.

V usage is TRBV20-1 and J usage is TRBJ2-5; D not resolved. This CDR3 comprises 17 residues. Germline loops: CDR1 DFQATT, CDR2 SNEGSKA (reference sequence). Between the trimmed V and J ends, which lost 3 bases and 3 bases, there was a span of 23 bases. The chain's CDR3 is CSARTGGVPTGEETQYF. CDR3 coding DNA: TGCAGTGCTAGGACTGGCGGAGTACCTACTGGGGAAGAGACCCAGTACTTC.

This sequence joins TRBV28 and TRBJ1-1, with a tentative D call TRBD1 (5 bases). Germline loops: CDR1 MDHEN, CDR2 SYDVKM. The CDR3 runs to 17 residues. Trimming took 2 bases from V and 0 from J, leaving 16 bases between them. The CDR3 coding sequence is TGTGCCAGCAGTTTAATAATTGGGGAAGGGGTGAACACTGAAGCTTTCTTT. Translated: CASSLIIGEGVNTEAFF.

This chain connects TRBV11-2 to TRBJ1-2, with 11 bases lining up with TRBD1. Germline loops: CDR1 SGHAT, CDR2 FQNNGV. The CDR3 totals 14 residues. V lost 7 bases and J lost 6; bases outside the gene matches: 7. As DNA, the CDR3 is TGTGCCAGCAACCGGGGGACAGGGGGTGATGGCTACACCTTC. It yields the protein CASNRGTGGDGYTF.

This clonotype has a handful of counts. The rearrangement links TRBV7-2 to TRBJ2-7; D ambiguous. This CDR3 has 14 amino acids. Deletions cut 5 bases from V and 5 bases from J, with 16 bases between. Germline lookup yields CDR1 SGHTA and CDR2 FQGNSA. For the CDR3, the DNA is TGTGCCAGCAGCCCAACCCCGGCGAACCACGAGCAGTACTTC. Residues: CASSPTPANHEQYF.

CDR3 residues: CASSSDWYNEQFF. CDR3 nucleotide sequence: TGTGCCAGCAGCTCAGACTGGTACAATGAGCAGTTCTTC. The V call is TRBV11-3, the J call TRBJ2-1; no definite D call. V was pared by 4 bases and J by 4 bases, with 8 bases between. The length of the CDR3 is 13 residues. Looked up from germline, CDR1 is SGHNT and CDR2 is YENEEA. The variable domain in full, completed from reference TRBV11-3 and TRBJ2-1, reads EAGVVQSPRYKIIEKKQPVAFWCNPISGHNTLYWYLQNLGQGPELLIRYENEEAVDDSQLPKDRFSAERLKGVDSTLKIQPAELGDSAVYLCASSSDWYNEQFFGPGTRLTVL.

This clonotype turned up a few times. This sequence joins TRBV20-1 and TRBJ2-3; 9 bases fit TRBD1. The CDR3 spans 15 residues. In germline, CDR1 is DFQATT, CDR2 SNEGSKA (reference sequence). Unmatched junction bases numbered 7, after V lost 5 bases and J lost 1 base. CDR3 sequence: CSADGGDRGTDTQYF. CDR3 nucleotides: TGCAGTGCTGACGGCGGGGACAGGGGCACAGATACGCAGTATTTT.

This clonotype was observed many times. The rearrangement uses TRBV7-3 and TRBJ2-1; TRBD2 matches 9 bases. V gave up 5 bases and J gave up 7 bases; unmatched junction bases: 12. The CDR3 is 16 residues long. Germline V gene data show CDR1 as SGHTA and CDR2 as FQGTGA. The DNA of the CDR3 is TGTGCCAGCAGCCCCATTAGCGGGAGCGTGTGGAATGAGCAGTTCTTC. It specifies CASSPISGSVWNEQFF.

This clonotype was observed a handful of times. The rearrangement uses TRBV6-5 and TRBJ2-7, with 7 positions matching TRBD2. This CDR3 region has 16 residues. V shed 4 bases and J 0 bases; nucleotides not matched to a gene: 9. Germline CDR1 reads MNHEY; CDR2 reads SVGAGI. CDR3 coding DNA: TGTGCCAGCAGTTTGTCTCTAGCGGAATTCTCCTACGAGCAGTACTTC. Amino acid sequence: CASSLSLAEFSYEQYF.

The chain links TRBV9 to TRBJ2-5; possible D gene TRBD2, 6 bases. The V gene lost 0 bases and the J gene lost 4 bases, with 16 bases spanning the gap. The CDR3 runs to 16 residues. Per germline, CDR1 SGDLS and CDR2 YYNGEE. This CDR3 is CASSVGLARRSETQYF. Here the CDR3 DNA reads TGTGCCAGCAGCGTAGGGCTAGCGAGAAGGTCAGAGACCCAGTACTTC.

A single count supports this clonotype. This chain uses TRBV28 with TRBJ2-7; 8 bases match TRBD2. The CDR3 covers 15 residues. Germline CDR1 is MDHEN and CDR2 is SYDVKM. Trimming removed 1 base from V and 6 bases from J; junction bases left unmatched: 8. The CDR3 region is CASSLSPSGSLEQYF. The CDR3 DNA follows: TGTGCCAGCAGTTTATCGCCCAGCGGGAGTCTCGAGCAGTACTTC.

Here the CDR3 reads CASSGGLADIAYEQYF. Written as DNA, the CDR3 is TGTGCCAGCAGCGGGGGACTAGCGGACATCGCCTACGAGCAGTACTTC. The V gene is TRBV7-9, the J gene TRBJ2-7; 11 bases align to TRBD2. Germline V gene sequence: CDR1 SEHNR, CDR2 FQNEAQ (reference sequence). The J segment lost 2 bases and the V segment lost 5 bases, leaving 8 bases of the junction unmatched. This CDR3 spans 16 amino acids.

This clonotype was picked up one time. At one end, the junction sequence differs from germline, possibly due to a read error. CDR3 in amino acids: CASSQDFSMNTVAFF. The DNA of the CDR3 is TGTGCCAGCAGCCAAGATTTCAGTATGAACACTGTAGCTTTCTTT. The chain uses TRBV3-1 and TRBJ1-1; D is undetermined. CDR1 and CDR2 from the germline V gene are LGHDT and YNNKEL (reference sequence). This CDR3 is 15 amino acids long.

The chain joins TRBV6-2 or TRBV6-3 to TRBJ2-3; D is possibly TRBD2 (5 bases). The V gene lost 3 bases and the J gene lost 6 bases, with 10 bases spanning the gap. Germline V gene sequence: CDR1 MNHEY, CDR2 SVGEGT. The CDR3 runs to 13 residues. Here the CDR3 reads CASSYWTVDTQYF. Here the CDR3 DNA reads TGTGCCAGCAGTTATTGGACTGTGGATACGCAGTATTTT.

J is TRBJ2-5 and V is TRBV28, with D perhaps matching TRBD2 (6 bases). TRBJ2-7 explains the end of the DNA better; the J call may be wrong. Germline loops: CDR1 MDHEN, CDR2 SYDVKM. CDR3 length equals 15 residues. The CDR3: CASSYLAGFFYEQYF. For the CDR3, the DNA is TGTGCCAGCAGTTACTTGGCGGGATTCTTCTACGAGCAGTACTTC.

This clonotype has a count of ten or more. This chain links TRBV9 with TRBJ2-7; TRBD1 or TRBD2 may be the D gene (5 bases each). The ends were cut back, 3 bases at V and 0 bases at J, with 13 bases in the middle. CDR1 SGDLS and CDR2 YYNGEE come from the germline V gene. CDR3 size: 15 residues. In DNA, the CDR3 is TGTGCCAGCAGCGGGCCGGGACCCAGCTCCTACGAGCAGTACTTC. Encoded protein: CASSGPGPSSYEQYF.

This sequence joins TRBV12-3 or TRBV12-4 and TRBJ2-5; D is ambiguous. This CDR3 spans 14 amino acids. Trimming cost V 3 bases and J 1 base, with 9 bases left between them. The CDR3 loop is CASSFWPVQETQYF. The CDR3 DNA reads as TGTGCCAGCAGTTTTTGGCCGGTCCAAGAGACCCAGTACTTC.

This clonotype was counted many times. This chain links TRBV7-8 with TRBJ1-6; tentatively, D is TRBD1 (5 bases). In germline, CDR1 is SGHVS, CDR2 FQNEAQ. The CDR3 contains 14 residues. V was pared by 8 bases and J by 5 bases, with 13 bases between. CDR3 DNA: TGTGCCAGCCGTCCGGACAACCATAATTCACCCCTCCACTTT. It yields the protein CASRPDNHNSPLHF.

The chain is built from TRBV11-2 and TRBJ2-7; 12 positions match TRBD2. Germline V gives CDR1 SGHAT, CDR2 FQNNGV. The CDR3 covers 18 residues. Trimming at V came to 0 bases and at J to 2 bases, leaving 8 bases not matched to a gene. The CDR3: CASSLDPPRTSGTYEQYF. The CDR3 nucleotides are TGTGCCAGCAGCTTAGATCCCCCTCGGACTAGCGGGACCTACGAGCAGTACTTC.